A single sample is the source of the 8 T cell receptor beta chains below, sequenced in a study of T cells in Graves' hyperthyroidism and ophthalmopathy. Amplification of TCR beta CDR3 regions used RNA as the template. The TCR CDR3 first-round RT-PCR relied on the HTBI primer set. MiXCR, run by TCRdb on the multiplex PCR reads, gives a single entry per CDR3 protein. Among 500,000 to 650,000 distinct CDR3 sequences listed, about 14% were seen once. Sequencing input: blood. Receptor source: a woman between 45 and 65 years old with Graves' ophthalmopathy.

Concerning this clonotype itself: The junction departs from the called germline gene at one end, perhaps through a read error. The chain links TRBV11-3 to TRBJ2-1; D gene ambiguous. This CDR3 region has 13 residues. In germline, CDR1 is SGHNT, CDR2 YENEEA. The CDR3 DNA is TGTGCCGGCAGCTTAGGTCGGGACAATGAGCAGTTCTTC. Translating gives CAGSLGRDNEQFF.

This clonotype was found many times. This chain uses TRBV3-1 with TRBJ1-6; 11 positions match TRBD1. The length of the CDR3 is 14 residues. Germline V CDR1 and CDR2: LGHDT, YNNKEL (reference sequence). The ends lost 4 bases at V and 14 bases at J; junction bases unmatched: 7. The CDR3 nucleotides are TGTGCCAGCAGCCTAGGGACAGGGGGAATCACCCTCCACTTT. Encoded protein: CASSLGTGGITLHF.

The rearrangement joins TRBV19 to TRBJ2-3; D possibly uses TRBD1 or TRBD2 (5 bases each). The V gene's germline CDR1 is LNHDA and CDR2 SQIVND (reference sequence). V was pared by 5 bases and J by 0 bases, with 9 bases between. The CDR3 length is 14 residues. The CDR3 here is CASSVGTSTDTQYF. In DNA, the CDR3 is TGTGCCAGTAGTGTCGGGACGAGCACAGATACGCAGTATTTT.

The rearrangement uses TRBV14 and TRBJ2-3; maybe TRBD1 (6 bases). Germline assignment: CDR1 SGHDN and CDR2 FVKESK. CDR3 length equals 15 residues. Between the trimmed V and J ends, which lost 2 bases and 1 base, there was a span of 10 bases. The CDR3 bases are TGTGCCAGCAGCCAAATACCAGGGGGCACAGATACGCAGTATTTT. Protein product: CASSQIPGGTDTQYF. Drawing the rest from reference TRBV14 and TRBJ2-3, the complete variable domain is EAGVTQFPSHSVIEKGQTVTLRCDPISGHDNLYWYRRVMGKEIKFLLHFVKESKQDESGMPNNRFLAERTGGTYSTLKVQPAELEDSGVYFCASSQIPGGTDTQYFGPGTRLTVL.

This clonotype was seen a handful of times. The V gene is TRBV10-3, the J gene TRBJ2-1; TRBD2 agrees at 7 bases. The CDR3 totals 15 residues. Germline V CDR1 and CDR2: ENHRY, SYGVKD. After removal of 2 bases from V and 5 bases from J, the junction contained 6 bases not matched to a gene. CDR3 bases: TGTGCCATCAGTGAGGGGGAGGGCGGGAACAATGAGCAGTTCTTC. Its translation: CAISEGEGGNNEQFF.

This clonotype showed up many times. This chain uses TRBV6-1 with TRBJ2-7; 11 bases fit TRBD2. This CDR3 is built from 18 residues. With 6 bases clipped from V and 2 bases from J, the junction kept 15 bases outside the gene matches. Germline CDR1 and CDR2: MNHNS and SASEGT. CDR3 coding DNA: TGTGCCAGCAGCTCCCGACTAGCGGGAACAACTCACCCCTACGAGCAGTACTTC. It encodes CASSSRLAGTTHPYEQYF.

This clonotype was seen at least ten times. The rearrangement joins TRBV7-9 to TRBJ2-1; the D gene could be TRBD1 or TRBD2 (5 bases each). Germline CDR1 reads SEHNR; CDR2 reads FQNEAQ (reference sequence). This CDR3 comprises 16 residues. Trimming pared 5 bases from V and 0 bases from J, leaving 14 bases between. The DNA for the CDR3 is TGTGCCAGCAGCGCACCCGGGACGAGCTCCTACAATGAGCAGTTCTTC. Protein product: CASSAPGTSSYNEQFF. Based on the CDR3 plus reference TRBV7-9 and TRBJ2-1, the full variable domain is DTGVSQNPRHKITKRGQNVTFRCDPISEHNRLYWYRQTLGQGPEFLTYFQNEAQLEKSRLLSDRFSAERPKGSFSTLEIQRTEQGDSAMYLCASSAPGTSSYNEQFFGPGTRLTVL.

This clonotype has at least ten counts. V usage is TRBV20-1 and J usage is TRBJ2-3; D is unclear. This CDR3 is 13 amino acids long. V was clipped by 4 bases and J by 0 bases, with 8 bases between them. Per the germline V gene, CDR1 is DFQATT and CDR2 is SNEGSKA (reference sequence). CDR3 loop: CSATKDSTDTQYF. The CDR3 region has the DNA TGCAGTGCTACTAAGGACAGCACAGATACGCAGTATTTT.